This is a list of T cell receptor beta chains from one sample in a study of spatial heterogeneity in lung cancer. TCRdb used MiXCR to reprocess the 5' RACE reads, holding one entry per CDR3 protein. Of 3,000 to 3,500 distinct CDR3 sequences listed, around a third were seen once; the top ten hold around 12%. Sequenced here: lung tumor tissue, sampled at surgery. These receptors originate from a female donor with early-stage non-small cell lung cancer. The CDR3 runs from the conserved cysteine through the conserved F or W. Each record gives: clone size, V gene, D gene, J gene, CDR3 DNA, CDR3 protein. The D gene is left open where the match is weak. Size values are once, few and many counts, or a class for expanded clones, and some rows have none.

size: .; V: TRBV10-2; D: .; J: TRBJ2-5; DNA: TGCGCCAGCAGTGAGGGCGGGCGGTCGGCCCAGTACTTC; CDR3: CASSEGGRSAQYF
size: few; V: TRBV24-1; D: .; J: TRBJ1-2; DNA: TGTGCCACCAGTGACCCCGCCTCTGGCTACACCTTC; CDR3: CATSDPASGYTF
size: many; V: TRBV28; D: .; J: TRBJ2-5; DNA: TGTGCCAGCAGTTTGGGCGGACCGCAAGAGACCCAGTACTTC; CDR3: CASSLGGPQETQYF
size: few; V: TRBV11-1; D: TRBD2; J: TRBJ2-1; DNA: TGTGCCAGCAGCCCTACTAGCGGGAAAACAGATGAGCAGTTCTTC; CDR3: CASSPTSGKTDEQFF
size: .; V: TRBV10-3; D: .; J: TRBJ2-7; DNA: TGTGCCATCAGTGAGTCAGCCGTCCGCGAGCAGTACTTC; CDR3: CAISESAVREQYF
size: large; V: TRBV29-1; D: TRBD1; J: TRBJ1-5; DNA: TGCAGCGTTTCCGGGACAGAAAACTATCAGCCCCAGCATTTT; CDR3: CSVSGTENYQPQHF
size: large; V: TRBV24-1; D: .; J: TRBJ2-1; DNA: TGTGCCACCAGTAGCGAGCGGGTAAGGGGACATGAGCAGTTCTTC; CDR3: CATSSERVRGHEQFF
size: many; V: TRBV7-2; D: TRBD2; J: TRBJ2-1; DNA: TGTGCCAGTGGGACTAGCGGGGGAGGCGAGCAGTTCTTC; CDR3: CASGTSGGGEQFF
size: .; V: TRBV5-1; D: .; J: TRBJ2-7; DNA: TGCGCCAGCAGCGGGAGTGGCAGGGACTACGAGCAGTACTTC; CDR3: CASSGSGRDYEQYF
size: few; V: TRBV6-5; D: TRBD1; J: TRBJ2-3; DNA: TGTGCCAGCAGAGGTCCAACCCTGGACAGGTCTAGCACAGATACGCAGTATTTT; CDR3: CASRGPTLDRSSTDTQYF
size: large; V: TRBV12-3/TRBV12-4; D: .; J: TRBJ1-1; DNA: TGTGCCAGCAGTTTACAACTCCCTGGGGACACTGAAGCTTTCTTT; CDR3: CASSLQLPGDTEAFF
size: .; V: TRBV6-1; D: .; J: TRBJ2-7; DNA: TGTGCCAGCAGTGAAGAGGGGGGGGCGGACGAGCAGTACTTC; CDR3: CASSEEGGADEQYF
size: .; V: TRBV29-1; D: .; J: TRBJ2-5; DNA: TGCAGCGTTGAAGAGGTTGACCTTCAGACCCAGTACTTC; CDR3: CSVEEVDLQTQYF
size: medium-sized; V: TRBV4-3; D: TRBD1; J: TRBJ1-4; DNA: TGCGCCAGCAGCCAAGGCGGCAGGGGGCGTGAAAAACTGTTTTTT; CDR3: CASSQGGRGREKLFF
size: large; V: TRBV20-1; D: .; J: TRBJ1-3; DNA: TGCAGTGCTAGGGGACACCCTGGAAACACCATATATTTT; CDR3: CSARGHPGNTIYF
size: medium-sized; V: TRBV9; D: TRBD1; J: TRBJ2-7; DNA: TGTGCCAGCGGGCAGGGGGAAGATCAGTACTTC; CDR3: CASGQGEDQYF
size: many; V: TRBV7-4; D: .; J: TRBJ2-1; DNA: TGTGCCAGCAGCGAGAATCTAGGCGAGAGGCGGGTTGAGCAGTTCTTC; CDR3: CASSENLGERRVEQFF
size: large; V: TRBV7-2; D: .; J: TRBJ2-3; DNA: TGTGCCAGCAGGAAAGCGGATACGCAGTATTTT; CDR3: CASRKADTQYF
size: few; V: TRBV20-1; D: .; J: TRBJ2-7; DNA: TGCAGTGCTATTCCCGGACCGTCCCCCTACGAGCAGTACTTC; CDR3: CSAIPGPSPYEQYF